The clone carrying this T cell receptor (beta chain) appeared a few times. Its antigen remains unknown. The TCRbeta library incorporated unique molecular identifiers. TCRdb recomputed calls from the PCR reads with MiXCR, one row per CDR3 protein. The sample yields fewer than 700,000 distinct CDR3 sequences, 20% to 25% seen once. Trimming shortened V by 3 bases and J by 5 bases, and 13 bases separated the two germline ends. CDR3 length: 13 residues. CDR1 and CDR2 (germline): DFQATT, SNEGSKA (reference sequence). This entry comes from a study of T-cell reconstitution after alpha-beta-depleted transplantation in children. Findings and caveats of the study: The study reportedly traced alpha-beta T cells about two months after transplant to several hundred expanded graft clones. Surviving recipient cells, namely T cells and thymic progenitors, were the source of high day-60 TCRbeta diversity in some patients. T-cell numbers and diversity one year post-transplant derived largely from freshly generated T cells.

The input for sequencing was PBMCs, mostly from graft donor cells, taken 360 days after TCRalphabeta/CD19-depleted stem cell transplant. The V and J genes are TRBV20-1 and TRBJ1-1, with D maybe TRBD1 (5 bases). The TCR comes from a boy under two years old who had a stem cell transplant for acute myeloid leukemia, so the T cells may come from the graft donor. The CDR3 region is CSARDPKGTEAFF. CDR3 bases: TGCAGTGCTAGGGACCCCAAGGGGACTGAAGCTTTCTTT.